Here is one TCR beta chain with its context. The antigen is not known. At least 5 micrograms of total RNA were extracted per sample. Primed by a sample-barcoded 5' primer and a J-beta primer mix, a second PCR proceeded for about 7 to 11 cycles. TCRdb re-called the 5' RACE reads with MiXCR, one entry per CDR3 protein. The sample shows about 580,000 distinct CDR3 sequences, more than 45% of them seen only once. This sample stems from a study of blood T cells in healthy people across ages. The germline CDR1 and CDR2 sequences are MGHDK and SYGVNS. This CDR3 spans 13 amino acids. The ends were cut back, 3 bases at V and 8 bases at J, with 13 bases in the middle. Points from the study as a whole: PBMCs that were unsorted prevented a conclusive naive versus antigen-experienced comparison.

The sequenced material came from blood. The gene calls are TRBV25-1 and TRBJ1-2; D unresolved. This receptor was obtained from a man older than 75 in good health. CDR3 sequence (DNA): TGTGCCAGCAGTGAGCGGGGTCGCGAGGGCTACACCTTC. Its protein is CASSERGREGYTF.